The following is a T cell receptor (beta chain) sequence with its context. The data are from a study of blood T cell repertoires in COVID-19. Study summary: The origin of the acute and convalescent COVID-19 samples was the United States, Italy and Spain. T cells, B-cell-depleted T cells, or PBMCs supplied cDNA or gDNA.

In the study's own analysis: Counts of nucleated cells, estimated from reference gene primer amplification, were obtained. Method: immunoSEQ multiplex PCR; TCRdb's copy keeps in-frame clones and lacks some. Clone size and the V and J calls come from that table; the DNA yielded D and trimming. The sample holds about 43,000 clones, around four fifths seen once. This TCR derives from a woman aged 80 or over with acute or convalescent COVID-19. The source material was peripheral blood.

This chain's CDR3 is CASSPGPATYGYTF. The CDR3 nucleotides are TGTGCCAGCTCACCAGGGCCGGCGACCTATGGCTACACCTTC. The V call is TRBV18, the J call TRBJ1-2; D gene uncertain. The V gene lost 2 bases and the J gene lost 4 bases, with 11 bases spanning the gap. The CDR3 covers 14 residues. Germline V lookup: CDR1 KGHSH, CDR2 LQKENI.